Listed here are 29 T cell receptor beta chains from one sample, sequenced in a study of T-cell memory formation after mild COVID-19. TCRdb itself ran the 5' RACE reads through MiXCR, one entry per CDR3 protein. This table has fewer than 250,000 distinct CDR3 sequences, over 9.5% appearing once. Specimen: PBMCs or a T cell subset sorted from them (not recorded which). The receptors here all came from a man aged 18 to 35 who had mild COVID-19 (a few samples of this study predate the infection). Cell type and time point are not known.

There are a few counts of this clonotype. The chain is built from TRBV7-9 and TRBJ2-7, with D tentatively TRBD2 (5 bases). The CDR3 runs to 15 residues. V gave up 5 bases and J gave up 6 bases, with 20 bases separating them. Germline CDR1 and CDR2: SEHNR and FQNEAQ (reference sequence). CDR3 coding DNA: TGTGCCAGCAGCCCCCGCGAGGAGACTAAGGCCGAGCAGTACTTC. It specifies CASSPREETKAEQYF.

CDR3 DNA: TGCGCCAGCAGCTTTAAAGGGGGGGACAATGAGCAGTTCTTC. Encoded protein: CASSFKGGDNEQFF. V is TRBV5-1 and J is TRBJ2-1, with D possibly matching TRBD2 (7 bases). The CDR3 has 14 residues. CDR1 SGHRS and CDR2 YFSETQ come from the germline V gene. Trimming stripped 2 bases from V and 5 bases from J, with 11 bases between. Looking up the rest from reference TRBV5-1 and TRBJ2-1 gives the full variable domain: KAGVTQTPRYLIKTRGQQVTLSCSPISGHRSVSWYQQTPGQGLQFLFEYFSETQRNKGNFPGRFSGRQFSNSRSEMNVSTLELGDSALYLCASSFKGGDNEQFFGPGTRLTVL.

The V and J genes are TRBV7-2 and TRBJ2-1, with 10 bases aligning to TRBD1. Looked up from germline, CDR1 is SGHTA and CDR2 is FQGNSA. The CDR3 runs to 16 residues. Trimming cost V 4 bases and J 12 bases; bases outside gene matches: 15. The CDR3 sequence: CASSSEAGTGARAQFF. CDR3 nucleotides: TGTGCCAGCAGCTCCGAAGCCGGGACAGGGGCGCGGGCGCAGTTCTTC.

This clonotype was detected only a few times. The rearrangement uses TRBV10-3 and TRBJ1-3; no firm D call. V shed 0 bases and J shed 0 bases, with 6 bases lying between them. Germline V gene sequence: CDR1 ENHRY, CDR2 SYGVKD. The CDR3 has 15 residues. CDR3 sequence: CAISESMGSGNTIYF. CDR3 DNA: TGTGCCATCAGTGAGTCGATGGGCTCTGGAAACACCATATATTTT.

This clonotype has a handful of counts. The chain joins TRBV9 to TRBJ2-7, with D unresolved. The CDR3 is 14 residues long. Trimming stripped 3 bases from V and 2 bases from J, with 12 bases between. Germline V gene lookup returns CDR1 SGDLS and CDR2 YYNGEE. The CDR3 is CASSASTATYEQYF. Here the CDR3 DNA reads TGTGCCAGCAGCGCCAGTACCGCTACCTACGAGCAGTACTTC. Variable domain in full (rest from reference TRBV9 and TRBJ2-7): DSGVTQTPKHLITATGQRVTLRCSPRSGDLSVYWYQQSLDQGLQFLIQYYNGEERAKGNILERFSAQQFPDLHSELNLSSLELGDSALYFCASSASTATYEQYFGPGTRLTVT.

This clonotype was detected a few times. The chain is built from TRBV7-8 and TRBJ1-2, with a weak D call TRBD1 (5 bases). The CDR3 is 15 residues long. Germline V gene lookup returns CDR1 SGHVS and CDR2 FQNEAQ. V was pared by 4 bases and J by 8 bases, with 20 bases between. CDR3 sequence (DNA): TGTGCCAGCAGCTCCCTCTATGGGACTAAAGGCGGCTACACCTTC. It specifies CASSSLYGTKGGYTF.

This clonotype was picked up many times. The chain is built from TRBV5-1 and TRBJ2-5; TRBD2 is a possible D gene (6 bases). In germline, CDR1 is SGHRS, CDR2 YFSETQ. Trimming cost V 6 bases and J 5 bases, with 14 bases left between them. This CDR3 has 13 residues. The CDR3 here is CASKDGGVETQYF. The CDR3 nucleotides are TGCGCCAGCAAGGACGGCGGGGTGGAGACCCAGTACTTC.

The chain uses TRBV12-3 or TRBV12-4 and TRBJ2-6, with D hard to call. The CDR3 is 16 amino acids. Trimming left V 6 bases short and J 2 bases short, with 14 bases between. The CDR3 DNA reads TGTGCCAGCAGCCCCTACCCTGTGGCTGGGGCCAACGTCCTGACTTTC. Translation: CASSPYPVAGANVLTF.

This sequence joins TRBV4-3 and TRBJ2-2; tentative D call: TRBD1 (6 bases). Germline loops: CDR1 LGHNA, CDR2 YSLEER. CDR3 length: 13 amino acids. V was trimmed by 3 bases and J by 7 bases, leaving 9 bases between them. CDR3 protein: CASSQGAGGELFF. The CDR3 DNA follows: TGCGCCAGCAGCCAGGGGGCGGGCGGGGAGCTGTTTTTT.

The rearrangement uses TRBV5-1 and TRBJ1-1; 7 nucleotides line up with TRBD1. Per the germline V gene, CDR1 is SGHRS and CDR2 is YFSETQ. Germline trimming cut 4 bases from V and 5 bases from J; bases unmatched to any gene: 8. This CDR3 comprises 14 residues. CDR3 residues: CASSPGQLETEAFF. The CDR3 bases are TGCGCCAGCAGCCCGGGACAGTTAGAAACTGAAGCTTTCTTT. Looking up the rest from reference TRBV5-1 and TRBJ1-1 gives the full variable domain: KAGVTQTPRYLIKTRGQQVTLSCSPISGHRSVSWYQQTPGQGLQFLFEYFSETQRNKGNFPGRFSGRQFSNSRSEMNVSTLELGDSALYLCASSPGQLETEAFFGQGTRLTVV.

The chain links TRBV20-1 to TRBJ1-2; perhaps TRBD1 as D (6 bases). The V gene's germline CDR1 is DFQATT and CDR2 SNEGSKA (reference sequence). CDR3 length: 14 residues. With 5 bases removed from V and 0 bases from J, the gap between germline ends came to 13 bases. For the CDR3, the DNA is TGCAGTGCTGCTTTGGGACACACTAACTATGGCTACACCTTC. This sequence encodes CSAALGHTNYGYTF.

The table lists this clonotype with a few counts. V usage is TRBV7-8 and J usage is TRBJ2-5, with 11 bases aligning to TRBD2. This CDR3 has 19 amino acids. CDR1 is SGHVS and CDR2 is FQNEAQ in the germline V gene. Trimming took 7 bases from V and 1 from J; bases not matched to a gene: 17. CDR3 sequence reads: CASIPRDSLAGGPQETQYF. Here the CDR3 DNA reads TGTGCCAGCATCCCGAGGGACAGCTTAGCGGGGGGGCCCCAAGAGACCCAGTACTTC.

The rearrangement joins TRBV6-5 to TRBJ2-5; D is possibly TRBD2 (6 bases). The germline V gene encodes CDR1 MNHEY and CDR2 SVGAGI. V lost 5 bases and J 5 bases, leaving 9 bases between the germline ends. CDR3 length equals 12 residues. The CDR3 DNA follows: TGTGCCAGCAGTAAGACTAGTGAGACCCAGTACTTC. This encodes CASSKTSETQYF.

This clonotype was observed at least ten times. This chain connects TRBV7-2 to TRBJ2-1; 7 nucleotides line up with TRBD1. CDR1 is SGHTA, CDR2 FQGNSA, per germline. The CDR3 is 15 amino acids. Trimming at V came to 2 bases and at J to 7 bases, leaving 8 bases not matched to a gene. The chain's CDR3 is CASSLQTTGANEQFF. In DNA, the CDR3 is TGTGCCAGCAGCTTACAGACTACAGGGGCAAATGAGCAGTTCTTC.

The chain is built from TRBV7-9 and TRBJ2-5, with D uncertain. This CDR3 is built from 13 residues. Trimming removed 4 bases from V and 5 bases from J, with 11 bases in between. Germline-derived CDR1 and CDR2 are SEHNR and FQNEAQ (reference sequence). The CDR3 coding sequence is TGTGCCAGCAGCTCCGTGGGGTCGGAGACCCAGTACTTC. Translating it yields CASSSVGSETQYF.

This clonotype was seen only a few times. CDR3 amino acids: CATGTSGRTGELFF. The DNA for the CDR3 is TGTGCCACCGGGACTAGCGGAAGAACCGGGGAGCTGTTTTTT. The chain recombines TRBV24-1 with TRBJ2-2, with 11 bases matching TRBD2. The length of the CDR3 is 14 residues. Germline V gene sequence: CDR1 KGHDR, CDR2 SFDVKD. The J segment lost 5 bases and the V segment lost 9 bases, leaving 4 bases of the junction unmatched.

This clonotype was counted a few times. CDR3 residues: CATSDLWQHTGELFF. For the CDR3, the DNA is TGTGCCACCAGTGATTTGTGGCAACACACCGGGGAGCTGTTTTTT. The chain employs TRBV24-1 and TRBJ2-2; no reliable D call. The ends were cut back, 0 bases at V and 3 bases at J, with 7 bases in the middle. The CDR3 has 15 amino acids. CDR1 is KGHDR, CDR2 SFDVKD, per germline.

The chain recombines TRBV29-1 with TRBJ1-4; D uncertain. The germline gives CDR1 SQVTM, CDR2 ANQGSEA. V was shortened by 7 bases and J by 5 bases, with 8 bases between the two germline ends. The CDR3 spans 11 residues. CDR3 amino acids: CSAGRNEKLFF. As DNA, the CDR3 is TGCAGCGCCGGACGGAATGAAAAACTGTTTTTT.

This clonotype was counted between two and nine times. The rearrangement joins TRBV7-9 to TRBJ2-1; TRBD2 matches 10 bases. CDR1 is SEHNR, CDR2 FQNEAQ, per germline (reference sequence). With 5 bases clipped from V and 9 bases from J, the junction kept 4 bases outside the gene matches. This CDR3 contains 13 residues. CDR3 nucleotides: TGTGCCAGCAGCACTGGACTAGCGGCTGAGCAGTTCTTC. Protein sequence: CASSTGLAAEQFF.

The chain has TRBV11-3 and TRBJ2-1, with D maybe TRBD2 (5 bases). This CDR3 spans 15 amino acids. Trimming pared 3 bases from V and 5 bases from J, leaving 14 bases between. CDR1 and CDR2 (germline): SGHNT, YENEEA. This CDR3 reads CASSFMGGGDNEQFF. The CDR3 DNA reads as TGTGCCAGCAGCTTCATGGGTGGAGGCGACAATGAGCAGTTCTTC. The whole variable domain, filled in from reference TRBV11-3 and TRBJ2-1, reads EAGVVQSPRYKIIEKKQPVAFWCNPISGHNTLYWYLQNLGQGPELLIRYENEEAVDDSQLPKDRFSAERLKGVDSTLKIQPAELGDSAVYLCASSFMGGGDNEQFFGPGTRLTVL.

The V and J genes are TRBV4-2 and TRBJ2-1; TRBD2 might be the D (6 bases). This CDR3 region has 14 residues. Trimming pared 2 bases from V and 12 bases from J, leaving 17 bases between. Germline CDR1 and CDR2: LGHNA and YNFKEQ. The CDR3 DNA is TGTGCCAGCAGCCAAATAGACTCCACGGGGGTGCAGTTCTTC. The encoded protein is CASSQIDSTGVQFF.

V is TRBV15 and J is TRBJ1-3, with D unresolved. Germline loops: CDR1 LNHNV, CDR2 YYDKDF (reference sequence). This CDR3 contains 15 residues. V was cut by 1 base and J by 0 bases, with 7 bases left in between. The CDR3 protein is CATSRGSGSGNTIYF. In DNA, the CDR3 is TGTGCCACCAGCAGAGGTTCAGGCTCTGGAAACACCATATATTTT.

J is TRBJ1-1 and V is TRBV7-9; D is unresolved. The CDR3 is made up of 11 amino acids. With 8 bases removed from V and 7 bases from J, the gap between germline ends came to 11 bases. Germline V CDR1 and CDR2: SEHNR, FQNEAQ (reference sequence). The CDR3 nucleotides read TGTGCCAGCTCAACGGGCCTTGAAGCTTTCTTT. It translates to CASSTGLEAFF.

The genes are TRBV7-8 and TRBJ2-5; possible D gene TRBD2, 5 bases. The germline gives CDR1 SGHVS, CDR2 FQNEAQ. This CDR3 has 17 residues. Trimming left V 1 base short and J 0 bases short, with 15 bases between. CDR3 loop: CASSLERQEVDQETQYF. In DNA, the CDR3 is TGTGCCAGCAGCTTAGAGAGGCAGGAGGTGGACCAAGAGACCCAGTACTTC.

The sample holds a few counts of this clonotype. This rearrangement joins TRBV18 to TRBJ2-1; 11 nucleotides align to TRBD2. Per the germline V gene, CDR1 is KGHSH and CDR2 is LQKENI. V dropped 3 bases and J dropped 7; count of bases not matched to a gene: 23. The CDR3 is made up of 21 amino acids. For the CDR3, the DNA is TGTGCCAGCTCACCCCTAGCGGGGGGACGAAACGCTGCGAGTTTCGGAAATGAGCAGTTCTTC. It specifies CASSPLAGGRNAASFGNEQFF.

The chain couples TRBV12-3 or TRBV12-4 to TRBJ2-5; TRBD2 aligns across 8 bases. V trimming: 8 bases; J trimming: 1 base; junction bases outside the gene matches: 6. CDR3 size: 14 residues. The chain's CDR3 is CASQWRGVQETQYF. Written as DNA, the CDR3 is TGTGCCAGCCAATGGCGGGGGGTCCAAGAGACCCAGTACTTC.

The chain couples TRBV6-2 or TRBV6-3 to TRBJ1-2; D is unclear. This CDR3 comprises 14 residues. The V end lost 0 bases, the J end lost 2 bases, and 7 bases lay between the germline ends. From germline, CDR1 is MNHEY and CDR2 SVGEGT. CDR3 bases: TGTGCCAGCAGTTACTCCGGCGCAAACTATGGCTACACCTTC. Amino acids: CASSYSGANYGYTF.

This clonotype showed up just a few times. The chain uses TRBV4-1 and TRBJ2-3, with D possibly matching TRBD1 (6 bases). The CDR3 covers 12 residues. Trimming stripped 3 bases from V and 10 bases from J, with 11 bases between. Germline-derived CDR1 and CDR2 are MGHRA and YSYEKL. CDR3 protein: CASSHDQGPQYF. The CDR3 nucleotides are TGCGCCAGCAGCCACGACCAGGGGCCGCAGTATTTT.

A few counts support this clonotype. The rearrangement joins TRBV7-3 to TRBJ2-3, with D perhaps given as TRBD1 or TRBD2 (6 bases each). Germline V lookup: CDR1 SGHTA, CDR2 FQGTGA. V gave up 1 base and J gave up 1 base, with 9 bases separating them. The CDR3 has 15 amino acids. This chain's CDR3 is CASSLMGGGTDTQYF. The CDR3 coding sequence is TGTGCCAGCAGCTTAATGGGGGGCGGCACAGATACGCAGTATTTT.